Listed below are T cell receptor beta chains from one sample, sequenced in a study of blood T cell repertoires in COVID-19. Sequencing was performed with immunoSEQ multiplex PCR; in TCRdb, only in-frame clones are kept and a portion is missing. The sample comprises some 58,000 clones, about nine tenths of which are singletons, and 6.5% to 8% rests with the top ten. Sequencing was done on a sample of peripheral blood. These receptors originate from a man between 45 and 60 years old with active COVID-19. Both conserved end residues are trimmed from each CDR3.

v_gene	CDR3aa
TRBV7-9	ASSSSTELAEQY
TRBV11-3	ASSSGTSYEQY
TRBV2	ASSLLAAQY
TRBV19	ASSQETGKNQPQH
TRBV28	ASSLVGSNEKLF
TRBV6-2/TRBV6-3	ASSSILAGYNEQF
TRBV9	ASSAVSGANVLT
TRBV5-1	ASSLARASTDTQY
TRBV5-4	ASSFLGDSRYNSPLH
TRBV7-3	ASSLGAGPDTQY
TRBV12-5	ASTSGTEAF
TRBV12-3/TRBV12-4	ASSFQDNYGYT
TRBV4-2	ASSQFEDRGDGYT
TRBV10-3	AISEPGQGSTDTQY
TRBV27	ASRLDRGRTEQY
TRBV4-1	ASSQEGTGSGDEQF
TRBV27	ASSPRQGLDTQY
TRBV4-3	ASSQGRTGGDQPQH
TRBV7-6	ASSLARNSGEQY
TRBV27	ASSPQDTNYEQY
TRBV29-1	SVAGWGETQY
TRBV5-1	ASSADRVDTEAF
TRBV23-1	ASPARGNTEAF
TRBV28	ASSLPGEGEQY
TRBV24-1	ATSDRDSRTDTQY
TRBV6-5	ASRTGLYTEAF
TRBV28	ASLRTPNSPLH
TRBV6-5	ASSYDLARGYGYT
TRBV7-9	ASSLDSGRAFSYEQY
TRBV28	ASSFVLGGSYEQY
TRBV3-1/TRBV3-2	ASSQDRAGGLY
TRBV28	ASSLSSGGGRDTQY